This T cell receptor beta chain was captured in a study of cytomegalovirus exposure and HLA in healthy donors. The study's findings and limits: Prediction of most subjects' HLA-A and HLA-B alleles by TCR beta sequences was reportedly accurate. In a later analysis, TCR beta V- and J-gene trimming showed a link to a missense DCLRE1C variant. Using the classifier, cytomegalovirus status was reportedly diagnosed with high specificity and sensitivity. Some highly shared sequence variants likely arose as a pipeline artifact.

The V and J ends lost 6 bases and 9 bases, in that order; junction bases with no gene match: 7. Germline V gene lookup returns CDR1 SQVTM and CDR2 ANQGSEA. The CDR3 loop spans 14 amino acids. A note on this clone: Its antigen remains unidentified.

PCR was performed using 60 Vbeta and 13 Jbeta primers. TCRdb's copy holds only in-frame clones and misses some; the assay was immunoSEQ multiplex PCR. The sample yields more than 150,000 clones, 85% seen once. V gene TRBV29-1 combines with J gene TRBJ2-1, with 14 bases aligning to TRBD2. The sequence was collected from a woman aged 18 to 35 in good health and CMV-seronegative. The sample comprised PBMCs. The CDR3 is CSVETSGGDGEQFF. The CDR3 coding sequence is TGCAGCGTGGAGACTAGCGGGGGGGACGGTGAGCAGTTCTTC.